The source of this T cell receptor beta chain is a study of CD8+ T cells in alopecia areata. Whole-study results and caveats: Whereas mice showed it more clearly, TCR sharing across patients was murkier, possibly because of HLA.

The CDR3 runs 17 residues. Germline V gene data show CDR1 as SEHNR and CDR2 as FQNEAQ (reference sequence). Trimming removed 1 base from V and 2 bases from J, with 17 bases in between. RNA extraction was followed by reverse transcription into cDNA, which acted as the sequencing template. The data were produced by immunoSEQ multiplex PCR, yet TCRdb's version contains in-frame clones alone and is incomplete. The data show fewer than 90,000 clones, with roughly half seen just once and about 6% held by the top ten. This clone has just a few counts. Antigen specificity is unknown. What was sequenced was NKG2D-high CD8+ T cells sorted from blood. This TCR was sampled from a human donor with alopecia areata. The genes are TRBV7-9 and TRBJ2-5, with D maybe TRBD1 (5 bases). CDR3 region: CASSLGGVEKLQETQYF. The CDR3, as DNA: TGTGCCAGCAGCTTAGGGGGCGTAGAAAAACTTCAAGAGACCCAGTACTTC.